One and the same sample provided the 3 T cell receptor beta chains below, sequenced in a study of shared clonotypes between healthy human individuals. TCRdb's table, derived via immunoSEQ multiplex PCR, lists solely in-frame clones and lacks some. Counted here are 2 million to 2.5 million clones, more than 90% occurring once; the ten biggest clones make up 0.13%. Sequencing was done on a sample of naive CD4+ T cells sorted from blood. Stated subset: CD45RA+ positively selected. The receptors here all came from a man between 18 and 29 years old in good health.

A word on this clone: The sample carries other DNA sequences with the same CDR3. This chain links TRBV19 with TRBJ2-2, with D perhaps matching TRBD2 (6 bases). The CDR3 sequence is 14 residues long. Germline V lookup: CDR1 LNHDA, CDR2 SQIVND (reference sequence). Trimming cost V 5 bases and J 0 bases, with 7 bases left between them. CDR3 residues: CASSAGTNTGELFF. DNA for the CDR3: TGTGCCAGTAGTGCGGGAACGAACACCGGGGAGCTGTTTTTT.

V is TRBV6-1 and J is TRBJ2-7; TRBD1 agrees at 8 bases. This CDR3 spans 14 amino acids. V trimming: 6 bases; J trimming: 3 bases; junction bases outside the gene matches: 7. CDR1 is MNHNS and CDR2 is SASEGT in the germline V gene. CDR3 bases: TGTGCCAGCAGCATCGGACAGGGCATCTACGAGCAGTACTTC. Amino acids: CASSIGQGIYEQYF.

About this clone itself: Other DNA sequences in this specimen translate into the identical CDR3. This chain links TRBV27 with TRBJ1-6; TRBD1 matches 8 bases. Trimming cost V 6 bases and J 7 bases; bases outside gene matches: 2. This CDR3 contains 13 residues. In germline, CDR1 is MNHEY, CDR2 SMNVEV (reference sequence). The DNA for the CDR3 is TGTGCCAGCAGAGGGACAGGAAATTCACCCCTCCACTTT. Amino acid sequence: CASRGTGNSPLHF.